A selection of T cell receptor beta chains follows, all from one sample in a study of T-cell reconstitution after alpha-beta-depleted transplantation in children. Each CDR3 protein gets one entry after TCRdb re-called the PCR reads with MiXCR. The profile shows some 200,000 distinct CDR3 sequences, approximately 6.9% of them singletons. The sample consisted of PBMCs, taken before TCRalphabeta/CD19-depleted stem cell transplant. These receptors all stem from a boy aged 2 to 9 with acute lymphoblastic leukemia, due to receive a stem cell transplant. Each CDR3 is given with its conserved first and last residue. D genes are given only for firm matches. The listing skips clone size in some rows; elsewhere it reads once, few, many or a size class.

>TRBV12-3/TRBV12-4|-|medium-sized|TRBJ2-3
TGTGCCAGCATTGGGGGTTACACAGATACGCAGTATTTT
CASIGGYTDTQYF
>TRBV29-1|TRBD2|many|TRBJ2-5
TGCAGCGTCTCGGGGGGGCGGGCAGTACAAGAGACCCAGTACTTC
CSVSGGRAVQETQYF
>TRBV29-1|TRBD1|many|TRBJ1-1
TGCAGCGTCGCAGGGACAGGGGGTTGGGACACTGAAGCTTTCTTT
CSVAGTGGWDTEAFF
>TRBV12-3/TRBV12-4|TRBD1|medium-sized|TRBJ2-7
TGTGCCAGCAGTCCCTCCGGGACAGGCTACGAGCAGTACTTC
CASSPSGTGYEQYF
>TRBV6-5|TRBD2|-|TRBJ2-2
TGTGCCAGCAGTTCTAGCGGGGCGGGTAGGGCGAACACCGGGGAGCTGTTTTTT
CASSSSGAGRANTGELFF
>TRBV7-9|-|few|TRBJ1-6
TGTGCCAGCAGCTTAGAGGAAACGGACCCTCCCCTCCACTTT
CASSLEETDPPLHF
>TRBV27|-|few|TRBJ2-7
TGTGCCAGCAGTTTATCCGTAGCGGCCCCCTACGAGCAGTACTTC
CASSLSVAAPYEQYF
>TRBV12-3/TRBV12-4|-|-|TRBJ1-1
TGTGCCAGCAGTTTGGAACAGACTAACACTGAAGCTTTCTTT
CASSLEQTNTEAFF
>TRBV18|-|few|TRBJ2-5
TGTGCCAGCTCACCCCGGGGGCAGCAAGAGACCCAGTACTTC
CASSPRGQQETQYF
>TRBV20-1|TRBD2|many|TRBJ2-7
TGCAGTGCTAGAGATCCTAGCGGGGACCTCTACGAGCAGTACTTC
CSARDPSGDLYEQYF
>TRBV9|TRBD1|-|TRBJ1-1
TGTGCCAGCAGCGTAGCGGTCCAGGGGGCGGGAGACACTGAAGCTTTCTTT
CASSVAVQGAGDTEAFF
>TRBV12-3/TRBV12-4|-|many|TRBJ2-7
TGTGCCAGCAGCCGCAACTACGAGCAGTACTTC
CASSRNYEQYF
>TRBV20-1|TRBD2|-|TRBJ2-7
TGCAGTGCTAGAAGCCTTCGGGGGGGCCCTCTCGAGCAGTACTTC
CSARSLRGGPLEQYF
>TRBV20-1|-|few|TRBJ2-7
TGCAGTGCTAGAGCGAGAGGGACAGCCGGGAGGGAGCAGTACTTC
CSARARGTAGREQYF
>TRBV6-2/TRBV6-3|-|many|TRBJ2-3
TGTGCCAGCAGCCCGAGAGGGAGAAGGAGCACAGATACGCAGTATTTT
CASSPRGRRSTDTQYF